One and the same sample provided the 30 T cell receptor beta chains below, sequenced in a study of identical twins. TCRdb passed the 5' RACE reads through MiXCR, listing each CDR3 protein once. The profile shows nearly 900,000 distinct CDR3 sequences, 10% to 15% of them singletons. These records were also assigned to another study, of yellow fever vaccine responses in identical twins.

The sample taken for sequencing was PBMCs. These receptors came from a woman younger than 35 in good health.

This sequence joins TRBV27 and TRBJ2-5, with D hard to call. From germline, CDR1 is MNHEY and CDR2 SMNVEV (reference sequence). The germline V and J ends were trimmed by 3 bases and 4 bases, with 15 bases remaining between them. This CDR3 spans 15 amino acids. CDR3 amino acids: CASSFSVAPGETQYF. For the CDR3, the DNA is TGTGCCAGCAGTTTCTCGGTAGCCCCGGGAGAGACCCAGTACTTC.

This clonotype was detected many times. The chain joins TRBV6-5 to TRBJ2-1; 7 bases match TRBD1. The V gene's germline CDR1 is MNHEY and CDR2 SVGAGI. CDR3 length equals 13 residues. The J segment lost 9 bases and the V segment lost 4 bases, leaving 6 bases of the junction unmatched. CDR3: CASSSTGAAEQFF. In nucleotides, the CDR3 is TGTGCCAGCAGTTCAACAGGGGCCGCTGAGCAGTTCTTC.

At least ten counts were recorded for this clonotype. The DNA for the CDR3 is TGTGCCAGCACTTTCCCAGGGTTTCCAGAGACCCAGTACTTC. Amino acids: CASTFPGFPETQYF. The chain recombines TRBV25-1 with TRBJ2-5; D possibly corresponds to TRBD1 (5 bases). V gave up 7 bases and J gave up 4 bases, with 16 bases separating them. The CDR3 consists of 14 residues. Germline V gives CDR1 MGHDK, CDR2 SYGVNS.

The CDR3 DNA follows: TGCAGTGCTAGAGTGGGCGGGGGGGCCGCAGATACGCAGTATTTT. Its protein product is CSARVGGGAADTQYF. V and J are TRBV20-1 and TRBJ2-3, with TRBD2 identical over 9 bases. V was clipped by 1 base and J by 4 bases; unmatched bases: 6. Looked up from germline, CDR1 is DFQATT and CDR2 is SNEGSKA (reference sequence). The CDR3 is 15 residues long.

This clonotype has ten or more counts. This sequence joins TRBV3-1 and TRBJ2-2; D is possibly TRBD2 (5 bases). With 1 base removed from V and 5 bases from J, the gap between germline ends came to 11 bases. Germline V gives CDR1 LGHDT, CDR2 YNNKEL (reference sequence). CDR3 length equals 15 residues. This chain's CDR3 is CASSQAGIETGELFF. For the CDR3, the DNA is TGTGCCAGCAGCCAAGCGGGGATCGAAACCGGGGAGCTGTTTTTT.

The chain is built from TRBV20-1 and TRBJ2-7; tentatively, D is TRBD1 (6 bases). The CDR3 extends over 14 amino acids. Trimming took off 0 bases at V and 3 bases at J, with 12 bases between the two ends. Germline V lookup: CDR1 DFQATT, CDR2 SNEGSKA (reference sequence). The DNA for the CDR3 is TGCAGTGCTAGAGAAGCGGACAGAAGCTACGAGCAGTACGTC. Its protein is CSAREADRSYEQYV.

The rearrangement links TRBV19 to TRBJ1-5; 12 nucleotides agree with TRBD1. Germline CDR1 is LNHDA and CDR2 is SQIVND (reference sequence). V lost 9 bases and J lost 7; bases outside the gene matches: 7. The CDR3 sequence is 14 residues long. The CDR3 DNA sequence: TGTGCCAGCAGGGACAGGGGGCTCGGCCAGCCCCAGCATTTT. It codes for CASRDRGLGQPQHF.

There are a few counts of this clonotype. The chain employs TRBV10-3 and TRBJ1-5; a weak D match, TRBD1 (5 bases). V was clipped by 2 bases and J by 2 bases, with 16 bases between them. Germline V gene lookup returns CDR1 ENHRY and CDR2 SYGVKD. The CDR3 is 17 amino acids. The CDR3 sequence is CAISERAGREGNQPQHF. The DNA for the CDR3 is TGTGCCATCAGTGAGAGGGCAGGGAGAGAGGGCAATCAGCCCCAGCATTTT.

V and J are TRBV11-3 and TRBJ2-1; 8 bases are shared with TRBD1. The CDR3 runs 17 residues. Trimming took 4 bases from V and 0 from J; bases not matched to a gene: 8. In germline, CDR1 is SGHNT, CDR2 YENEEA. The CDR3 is CASSSGLDRGSYNEQFF. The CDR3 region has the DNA TGTGCCAGCAGCTCTGGTCTTGACAGGGGCTCCTACAATGAGCAGTTCTTC.

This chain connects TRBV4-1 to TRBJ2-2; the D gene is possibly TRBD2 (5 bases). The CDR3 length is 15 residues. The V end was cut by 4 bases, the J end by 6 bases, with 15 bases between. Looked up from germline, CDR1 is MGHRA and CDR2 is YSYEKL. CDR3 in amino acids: CASSPFSDGAGELFF. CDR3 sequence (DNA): TGCGCCAGCAGCCCATTTTCGGACGGGGCCGGGGAGCTGTTTTTT.

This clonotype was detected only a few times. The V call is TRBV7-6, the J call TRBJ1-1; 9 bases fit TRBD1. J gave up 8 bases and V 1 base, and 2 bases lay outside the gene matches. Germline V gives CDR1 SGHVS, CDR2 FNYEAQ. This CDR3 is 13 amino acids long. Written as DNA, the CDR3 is TGTGCCAGCAGCTTAGTGGGGACAGGGGAAGCTTTCTTT. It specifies CASSLVGTGEAFF.

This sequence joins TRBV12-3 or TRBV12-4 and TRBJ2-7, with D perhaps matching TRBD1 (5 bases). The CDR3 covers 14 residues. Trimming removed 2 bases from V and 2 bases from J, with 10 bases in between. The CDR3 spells CASSLPGIAYEQYF. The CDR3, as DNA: TGTGCCAGCAGTTTACCAGGGATCGCCTACGAGCAGTACTTC.

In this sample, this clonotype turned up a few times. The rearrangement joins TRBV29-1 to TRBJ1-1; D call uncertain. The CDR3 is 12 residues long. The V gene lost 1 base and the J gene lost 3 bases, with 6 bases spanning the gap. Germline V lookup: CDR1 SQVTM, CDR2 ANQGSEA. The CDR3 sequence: CSVEAGHTEAFF. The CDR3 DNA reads TGCAGCGTTGAAGCGGGCCACACTGAAGCTTTCTTT.

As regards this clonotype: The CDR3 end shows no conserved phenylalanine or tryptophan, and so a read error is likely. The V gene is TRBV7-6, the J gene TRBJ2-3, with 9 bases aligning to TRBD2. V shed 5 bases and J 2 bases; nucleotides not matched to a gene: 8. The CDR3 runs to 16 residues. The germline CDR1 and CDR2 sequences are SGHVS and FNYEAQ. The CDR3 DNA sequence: TGTGCCAGCAGCCCAGGGACTAGCCGGGCCACAGATACGCAGTATCTT. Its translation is CASSPGTSRATDTQYL.

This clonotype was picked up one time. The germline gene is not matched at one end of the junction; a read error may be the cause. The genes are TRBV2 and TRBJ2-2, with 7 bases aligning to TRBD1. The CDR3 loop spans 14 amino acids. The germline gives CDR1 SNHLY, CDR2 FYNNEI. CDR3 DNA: TGTGCCAGCAGCTGGGACAGATACACCGGGAAGCTGTTTTTT. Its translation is CASSWDRYTGKLFF.

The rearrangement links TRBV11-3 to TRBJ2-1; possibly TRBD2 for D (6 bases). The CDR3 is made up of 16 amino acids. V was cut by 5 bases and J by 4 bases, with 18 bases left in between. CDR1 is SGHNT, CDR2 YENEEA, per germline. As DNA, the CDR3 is TGTGCCAGCAGCAAAGAACCGGGAGTCTTATACAATGAGCAGTTCTTC. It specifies CASSKEPGVLYNEQFF. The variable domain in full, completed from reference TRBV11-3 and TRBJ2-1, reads EAGVVQSPRYKIIEKKQPVAFWCNPISGHNTLYWYLQNLGQGPELLIRYENEEAVDDSQLPKDRFSAERLKGVDSTLKIQPAELGDSAVYLCASSKEPGVLYNEQFFGPGTRLTVL.

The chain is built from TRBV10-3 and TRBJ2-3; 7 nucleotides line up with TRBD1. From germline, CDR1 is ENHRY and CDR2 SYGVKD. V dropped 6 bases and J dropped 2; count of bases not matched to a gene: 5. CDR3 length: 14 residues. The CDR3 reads CAIRGDRLTDTQYF. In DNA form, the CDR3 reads TGTGCCATCAGGGGGGACAGACTCACAGATACGCAGTATTTT.

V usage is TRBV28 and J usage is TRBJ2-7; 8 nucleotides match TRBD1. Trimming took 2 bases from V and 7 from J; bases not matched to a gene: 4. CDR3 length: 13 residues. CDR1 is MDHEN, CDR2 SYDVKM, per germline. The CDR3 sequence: CASSLGQGREQYV. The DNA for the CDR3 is TGTGCCAGCAGTTTAGGACAGGGTCGGGAGCAGTACGTC.

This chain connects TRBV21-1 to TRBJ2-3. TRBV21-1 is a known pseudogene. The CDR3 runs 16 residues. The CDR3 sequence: CASSNLWRLRTDTQYF. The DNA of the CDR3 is TGTGCCAGCAGCAATCTGTGGCGGCTTAGGACAGATACGCAGTATTTT.

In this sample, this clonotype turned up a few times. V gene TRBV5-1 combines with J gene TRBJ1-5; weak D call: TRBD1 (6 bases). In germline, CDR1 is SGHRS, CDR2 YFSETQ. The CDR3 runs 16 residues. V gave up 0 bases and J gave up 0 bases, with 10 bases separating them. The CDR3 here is CASSLGPQGSNQPQHF. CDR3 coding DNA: TGCGCCAGCAGCTTGGGCCCACAGGGTAGCAATCAGCCCCAGCATTTT.

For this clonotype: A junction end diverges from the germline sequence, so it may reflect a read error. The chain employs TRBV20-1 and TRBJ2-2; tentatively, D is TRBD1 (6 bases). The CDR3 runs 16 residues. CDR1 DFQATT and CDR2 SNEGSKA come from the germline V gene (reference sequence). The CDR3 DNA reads TGCTGTGCTAGAGATCGAAAAAGGACAGCAACCGGGGAGCTGTTTTTT. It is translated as CCARDRKRTATGELFF.

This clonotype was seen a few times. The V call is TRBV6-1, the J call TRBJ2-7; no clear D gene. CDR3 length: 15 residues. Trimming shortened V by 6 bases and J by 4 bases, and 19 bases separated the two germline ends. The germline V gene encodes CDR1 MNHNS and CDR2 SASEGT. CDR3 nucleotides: TGTGCCAGCAGCCCTAAACCGACCGTAAGTTACGAGCAGTACGTC. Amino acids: CASSPKPTVSYEQYV.

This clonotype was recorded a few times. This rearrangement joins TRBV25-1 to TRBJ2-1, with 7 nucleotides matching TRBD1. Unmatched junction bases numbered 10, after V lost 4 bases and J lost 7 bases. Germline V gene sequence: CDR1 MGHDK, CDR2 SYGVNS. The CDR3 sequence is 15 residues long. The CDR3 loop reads CASSGDSLSLNEQFF. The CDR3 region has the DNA TGTGCCAGCAGTGGGGACAGTCTCTCGTTGAATGAGCAGTTCTTC. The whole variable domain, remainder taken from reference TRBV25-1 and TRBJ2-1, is EADIYQTPRYLVIGTGKKITLECSQTMGHDKMYWYQQDPGMELHLIHYSYGVNSTEKGDLSSESTVSRIRTEHFPLTLESARPSHTSQYLCASSGDSLSLNEQFFGPGTRLTVL.

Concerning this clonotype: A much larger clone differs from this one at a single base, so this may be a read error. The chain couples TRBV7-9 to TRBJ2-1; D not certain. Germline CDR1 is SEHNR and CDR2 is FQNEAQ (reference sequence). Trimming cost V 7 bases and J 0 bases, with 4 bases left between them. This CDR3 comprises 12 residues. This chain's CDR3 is CASTPSYNEQFF. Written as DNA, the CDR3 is TGTGCCAGCACCCCCTCCTACAATGAGCAGTTCTTC.

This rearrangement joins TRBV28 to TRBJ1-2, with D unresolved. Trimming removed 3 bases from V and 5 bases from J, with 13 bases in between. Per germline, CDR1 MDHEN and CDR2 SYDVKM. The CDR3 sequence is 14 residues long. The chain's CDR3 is CASSFRVGGYGYTF. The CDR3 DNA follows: TGTGCCAGCAGTTTTCGGGTCGGTGGTTATGGCTACACCTTC.

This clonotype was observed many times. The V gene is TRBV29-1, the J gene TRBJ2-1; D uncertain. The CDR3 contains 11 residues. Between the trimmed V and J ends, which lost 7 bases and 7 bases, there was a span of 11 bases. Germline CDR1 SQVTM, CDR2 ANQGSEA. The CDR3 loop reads CSAPLRNEQFF. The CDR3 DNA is TGCAGCGCACCACTAAGGAATGAGCAGTTCTTC.

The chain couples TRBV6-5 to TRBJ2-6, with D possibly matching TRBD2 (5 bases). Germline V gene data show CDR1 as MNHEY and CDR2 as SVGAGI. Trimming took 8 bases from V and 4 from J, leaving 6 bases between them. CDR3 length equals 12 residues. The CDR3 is CASRLGANVLTF. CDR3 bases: TGTGCCAGCCGACTAGGGGCCAACGTCCTGACTTTC.

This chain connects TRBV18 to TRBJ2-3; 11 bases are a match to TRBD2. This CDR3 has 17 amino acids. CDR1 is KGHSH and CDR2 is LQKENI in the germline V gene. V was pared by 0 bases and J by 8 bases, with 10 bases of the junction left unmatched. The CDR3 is CASSPPLLAGAWSTQYF. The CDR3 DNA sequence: TGTGCCAGCTCACCACCTCTACTAGCGGGGGCTTGGAGTACGCAGTATTTT. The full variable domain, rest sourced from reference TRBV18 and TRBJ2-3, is NAGVMQNPRHLVRRRGQEARLRCSPMKGHSHVYWYRQLPEEGLKFMVYLQKENIIDESGMPKERFSAEFPKEGPSILRIQQVVRGDSAAYFCASSPPLLAGAWSTQYFGPGTRLTVL.

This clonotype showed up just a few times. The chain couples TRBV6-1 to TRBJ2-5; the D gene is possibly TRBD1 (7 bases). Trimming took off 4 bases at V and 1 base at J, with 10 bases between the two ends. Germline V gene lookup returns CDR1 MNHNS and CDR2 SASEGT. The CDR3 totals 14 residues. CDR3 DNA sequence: TGTGCCAGCAGTGCAGGGGGGATCCAAGAGACCCAGTACTTC. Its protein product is CASSAGGIQETQYF.

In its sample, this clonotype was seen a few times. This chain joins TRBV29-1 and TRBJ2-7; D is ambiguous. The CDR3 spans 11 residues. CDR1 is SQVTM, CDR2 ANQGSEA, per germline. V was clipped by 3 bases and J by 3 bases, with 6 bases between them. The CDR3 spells CSVDLGYEQYF. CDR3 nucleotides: TGCAGCGTTGATTTGGGCTACGAGCAGTACTTC.